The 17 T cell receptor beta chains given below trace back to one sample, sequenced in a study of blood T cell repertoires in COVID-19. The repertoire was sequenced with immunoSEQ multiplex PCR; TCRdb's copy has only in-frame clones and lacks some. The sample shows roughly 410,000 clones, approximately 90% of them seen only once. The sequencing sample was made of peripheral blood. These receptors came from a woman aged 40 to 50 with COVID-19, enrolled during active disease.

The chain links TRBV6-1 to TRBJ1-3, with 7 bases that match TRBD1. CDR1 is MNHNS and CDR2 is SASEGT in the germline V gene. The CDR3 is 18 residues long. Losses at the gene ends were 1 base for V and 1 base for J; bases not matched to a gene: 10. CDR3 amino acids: CASSEEATGALSGNTIYF. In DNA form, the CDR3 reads TGTGCCAGCAGTGAAGAGGCCACAGGGGCCCTTTCTGGAAACACCATATATTTT.

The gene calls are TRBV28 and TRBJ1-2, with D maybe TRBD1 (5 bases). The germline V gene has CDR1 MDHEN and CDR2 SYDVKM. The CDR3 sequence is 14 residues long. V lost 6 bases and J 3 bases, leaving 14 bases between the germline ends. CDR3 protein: CASRMPTGDYGYTF. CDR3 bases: TGTGCCAGCAGGATGCCGACGGGGGACTATGGCTACACCTTC.

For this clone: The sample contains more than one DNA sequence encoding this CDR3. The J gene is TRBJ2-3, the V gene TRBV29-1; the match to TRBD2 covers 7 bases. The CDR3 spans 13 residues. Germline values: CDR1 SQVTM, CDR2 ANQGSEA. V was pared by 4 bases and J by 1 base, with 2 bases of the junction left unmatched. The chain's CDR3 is CSVGTSGTDTQYF. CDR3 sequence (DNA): TGCAGCGTTGGCACTAGCGGCACAGATACGCAGTATTTT.

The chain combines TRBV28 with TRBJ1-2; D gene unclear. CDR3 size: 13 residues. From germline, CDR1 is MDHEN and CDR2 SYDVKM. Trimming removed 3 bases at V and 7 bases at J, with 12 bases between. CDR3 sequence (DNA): TGTGCCAGCAGTTTGATTGGACTCTCTGGCTACACCTTC. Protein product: CASSLIGLSGYTF.

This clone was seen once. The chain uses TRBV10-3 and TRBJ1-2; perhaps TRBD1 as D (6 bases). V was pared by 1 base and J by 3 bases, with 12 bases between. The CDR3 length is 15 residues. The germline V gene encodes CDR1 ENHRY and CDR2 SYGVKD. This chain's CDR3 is CAISEFTGSYYGYTF. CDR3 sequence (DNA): TGTGCCATCAGTGAGTTCACAGGGAGTTACTATGGCTACACCTTC.

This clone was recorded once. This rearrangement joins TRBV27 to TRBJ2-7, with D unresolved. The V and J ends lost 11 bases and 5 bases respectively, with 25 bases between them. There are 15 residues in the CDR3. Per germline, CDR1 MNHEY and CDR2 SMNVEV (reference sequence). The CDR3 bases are TGTGCCGCGAGTTTGAAGTGGTCAGCGTCCCACGAGCAGTACTTC. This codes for CAASLKWSASHEQYF.

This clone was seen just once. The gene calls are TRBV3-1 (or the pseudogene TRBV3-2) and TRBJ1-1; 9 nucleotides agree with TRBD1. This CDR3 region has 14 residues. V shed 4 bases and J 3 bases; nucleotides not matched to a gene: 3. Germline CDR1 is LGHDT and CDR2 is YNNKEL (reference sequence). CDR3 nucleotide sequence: TGTGCCAGCAGCCCGACAGGGGGTGACACTGAAGCTTTCTTT. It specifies CASSPTGGDTEAFF.

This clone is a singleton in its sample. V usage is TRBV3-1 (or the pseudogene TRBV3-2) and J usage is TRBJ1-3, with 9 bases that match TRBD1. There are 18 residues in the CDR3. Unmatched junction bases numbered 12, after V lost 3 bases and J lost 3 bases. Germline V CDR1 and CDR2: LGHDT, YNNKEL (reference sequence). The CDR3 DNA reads TGTGCCAGCAGCCACGCCCTAACAGGGGGCCGAAATGGAAACACCATATATTTT. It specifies CASSHALTGGRNGNTIYF.

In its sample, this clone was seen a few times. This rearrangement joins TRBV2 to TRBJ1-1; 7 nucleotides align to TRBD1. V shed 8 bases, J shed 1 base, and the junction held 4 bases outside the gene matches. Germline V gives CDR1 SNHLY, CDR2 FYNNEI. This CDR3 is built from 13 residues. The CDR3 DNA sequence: TGTGCCAGCGCGACAGGGTCGAACACTGAAGCTTTCTTT. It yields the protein CASATGSNTEAFF.

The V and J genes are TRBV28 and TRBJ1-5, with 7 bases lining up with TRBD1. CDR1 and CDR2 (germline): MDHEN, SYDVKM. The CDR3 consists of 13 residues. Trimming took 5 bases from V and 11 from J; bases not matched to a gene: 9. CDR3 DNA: TGTGCCAGCAGTCGAGCGCGGGGACAGTCCCAGCATTTT. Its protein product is CASSRARGQSQHF.

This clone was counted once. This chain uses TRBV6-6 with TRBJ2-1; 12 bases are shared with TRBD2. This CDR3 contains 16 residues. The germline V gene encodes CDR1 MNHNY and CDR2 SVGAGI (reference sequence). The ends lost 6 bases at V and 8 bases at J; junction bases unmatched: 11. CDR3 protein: CASSPPSGRAPDEQFF. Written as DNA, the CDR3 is TGTGCCAGCAGCCCTCCTAGCGGGAGGGCCCCCGATGAGCAGTTCTTC.

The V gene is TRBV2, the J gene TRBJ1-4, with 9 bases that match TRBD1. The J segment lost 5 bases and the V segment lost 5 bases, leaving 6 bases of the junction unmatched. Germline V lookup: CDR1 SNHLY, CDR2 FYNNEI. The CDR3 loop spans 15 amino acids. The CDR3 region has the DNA TGTGCCAGCAGTCGACAGGGGGACCACAATGAAAAACTGTTTTTT. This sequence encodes CASSRQGDHNEKLFF.

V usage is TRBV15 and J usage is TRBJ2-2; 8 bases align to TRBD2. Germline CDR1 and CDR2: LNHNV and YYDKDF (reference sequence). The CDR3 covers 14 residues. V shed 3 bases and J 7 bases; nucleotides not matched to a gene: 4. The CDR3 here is CATSSSGAGGELFF. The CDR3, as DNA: TGTGCCACCAGCAGTAGCGGGGCTGGCGGGGAGCTGTTTTTT.

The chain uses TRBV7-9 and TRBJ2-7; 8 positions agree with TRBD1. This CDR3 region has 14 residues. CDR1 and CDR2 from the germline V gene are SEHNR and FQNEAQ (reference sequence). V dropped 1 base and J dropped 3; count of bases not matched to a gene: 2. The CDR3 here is CASSLDTGGYEQYF. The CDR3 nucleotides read TGTGCCAGCAGCTTAGATACAGGGGGCTACGAGCAGTACTTC.

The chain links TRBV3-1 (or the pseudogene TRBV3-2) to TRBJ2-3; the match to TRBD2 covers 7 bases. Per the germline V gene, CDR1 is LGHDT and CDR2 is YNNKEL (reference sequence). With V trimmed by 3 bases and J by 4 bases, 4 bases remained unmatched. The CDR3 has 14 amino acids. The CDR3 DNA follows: TGTGCCAGCAGCCAGGGGGGAGGGGCAGATACGCAGTATTTT. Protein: CASSQGGGADTQYF.

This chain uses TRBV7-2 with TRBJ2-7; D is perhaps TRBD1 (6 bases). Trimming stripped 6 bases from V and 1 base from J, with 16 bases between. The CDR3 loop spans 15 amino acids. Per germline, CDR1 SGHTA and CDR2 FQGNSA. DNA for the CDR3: TGTGCCAGCAGTGGGGGCAGGTCATCATCCTACGAGCAGTACTTC. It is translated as CASSGGRSSSYEQYF.

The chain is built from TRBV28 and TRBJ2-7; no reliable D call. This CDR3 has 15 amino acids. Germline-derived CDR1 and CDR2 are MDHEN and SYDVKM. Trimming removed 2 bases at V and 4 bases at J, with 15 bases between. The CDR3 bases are TGTGCCAGCAGTTTAATCGGTCCCCCGAGGTACGAGCAGTACTTC. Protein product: CASSLIGPPRYEQYF.